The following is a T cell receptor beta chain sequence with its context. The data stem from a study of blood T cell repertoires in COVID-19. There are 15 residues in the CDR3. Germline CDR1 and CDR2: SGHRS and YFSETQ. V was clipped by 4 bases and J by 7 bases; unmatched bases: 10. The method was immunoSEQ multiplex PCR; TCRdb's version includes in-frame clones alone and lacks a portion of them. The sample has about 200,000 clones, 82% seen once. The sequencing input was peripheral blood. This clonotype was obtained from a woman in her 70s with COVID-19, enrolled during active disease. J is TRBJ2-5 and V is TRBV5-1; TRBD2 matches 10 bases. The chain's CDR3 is CASSPRTSGHGTQYF. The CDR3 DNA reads TGCGCCAGCAGCCCCCGGACTAGCGGTCACGGGACCCAGTACTTC.